This TCR beta chain was identified during a study of cytomegalovirus exposure and HLA in healthy donors. The germline gives CDR1 SGDLS, CDR2 YYNGEE. J gave up 5 bases and V 2 bases, and 7 bases lay outside the gene matches. The CDR3 is made up of 15 amino acids. The PCR employed 60 Vbeta primers together with 13 Jbeta primers. Assay used: immunoSEQ multiplex PCR; TCRdb lists only in-frame clones, some missing. The sample lists about 50,000 clones; roughly 80% were seen once. A note on this clone: Its antigen is still unknown.

Study results and caveats: Rarity held for most TCR sequences, but there were some public TCRs that occurred in many donors. A later analysis found TCR association rates differed by HLA locus, highest for DRB1 and lowest for HLA-C.

The rearrangement joins TRBV9 to TRBJ2-1; 7 nucleotides agree with TRBD2. Sequencing was carried out using PBMCs. The source of this sequence is a woman aged 35 to 49 in good health and CMV-seropositive. The CDR3 spells CASSVRTSGNNEQFF. CDR3 nucleotides: TGTGCCAGCAGCGTCCGGACGAGCGGGAACAATGAGCAGTTCTTC.